This TCR beta chain stems from a study of neurological immune-mediated disorders (dated by TCRdb to between 2017 and 2020). A note on the overall study: Peripheral blood TCR-beta repertoires from HTLV-I-associated myelopathy (HAM/TSP) patients, multiple sclerosis patients and healthy controls were compared by UMI-based sequencing. Longitudinal samples, technical triplicates and paired sorted CD4+ and CD8+ T-cell subsets, alongside PBMC samples, were included among the roughly 97 TCR-beta libraries. Technical triplicate libraries were sequenced so that the variability in frequency of each individual clone could be precisely calculated. Of the approximately 66 subjects in the cohort, around 15 were HAM/TSP patients, around 34 were multiple sclerosis patients, and some 20 were healthy controls. Overall study results and their limits: No identical CDR3 amino acid sequences were found to be shared among expanded clones across subjects, suggesting that TCR-beta repertoires were private in all groups. The highest TCR clonal expansion was observed in HAM/TSP patients, whereas the lowest was observed in MS patients, even when compared with healthy controls.

As encoded in the germline V gene, CDR1 is MNHEY while CDR2 is SVGAGI. V loses 0 bases of germline sequence and J loses 5 bases, and the interval between the two ends is 12 bases. The CDR3 starts with the cysteine, ends with the phenylalanine, and has 15 residues. The retained sequence is limited to the CDR3, 45 bases, with the frame set at the first base. This clonotype was seen many times. What this receptor recognizes is not known. There are no base qualities to consult, and no much larger clone falls within one base. cDNA synthesis used template-switch 5'RACE with a primer carrying a 10-nucleotide random unique molecular identifier tagging each TCR transcript. Each sequencing run produced over 160 million TCR-beta sequences covering 15-18 subjects. The RNeasy kit was used to extract total RNA. The KAPA Real-time Library Amplification kit was used to amplify TCR-beta VDJ regions with primers targeting the TCR constant region and the 5'RACE anchor. A first PCR added sample indexes and Illumina adaptors, after which a second PCR increased the library yield. After Ampure bead purification, the TCR product of roughly 650 bp was size-selected on a 2% E-gel SizeSelection system. Before pooling, libraries had their quality checked on a Bioanalyzer, their concentration measured with Qubit, and their quantity determined with the Kapa Library Quantification kit. Libraries were sequenced paired-end 2 x 150 bp on an Illumina HiSeq 2500. To increase sequence diversity, roughly 25-31% phiX was spiked into each library pool. Per the authors' processing: Quality-filtered reads were processed with the UMI-based MiGEC pipeline, which removed over 85% of raw TCR sequences during error correction. IMGT germline references were used for alignment of VDJ genes, and clonotypes were defined by a unique CDR3 amino acid sequence together with V-J genes. Clonal expansion, Shannon diversity, and CDR3 relatedness (CalcPairwiseDistances, ClusterSamples) were evaluated with VDJtools, and phylogenetic trees were built with CLCbio workbench. Using coefficient-of-variation modelling across technical triplicates, the study counted a clone as expanded if it had at least 8 unique UMIs. Through fastp at Q25 and MiXCR, TCRdb rebuilt clones from the public reads, retaining in-frame beta chains. Here each entry gathers all rows of one CDR3 protein and keeps the most common genes and DNA. None of the V and J calls come from the authors' own analysis; TCRdb made them. Present in this sample are more than 30,000 distinct CDR3 sequences, about 14% of which were seen just once. The top ten clones comprise around 5.3% of the sample.

Interpreted using the paper, the time point label stands for: technical triplicate 2. For sorted-subset TCR libraries, about a million sorted CD4+ or CD8+ T cells were used. Peripheral blood was subjected to Ficoll-Hypaque density gradient centrifugation to isolate PBMCs, which were then cryopreserved in liquid nitrogen. Paired sorted CD4+ and CD8+ subsets came from healthy controls, HAM/TSP patients and MS patients. The sequence joins TRBV6-5 to TRBJ2-3; no D gene is confidently identified. Sequences were obtained from CD4+ T cells from blood. The receptor was isolated from a female donor with HTLV-1-associated myelopathy (HAM/TSP). The encoded CDR3 is CASSYSSARGDTQYF. The nucleotide sequence reads TGTGCCAGCAGTTACTCGTCCGCCCGAGGAGATACGCAGTATTTT.